A selection of T cell receptor beta chains follows, all from one sample in a study of CD8 T cells in Susac syndrome. TCRdb ran MiXCR on the immunoSEQ multiplex PCR reads and lists one entry per CDR3 protein. The table includes roughly 300,000 distinct CDR3 sequences, approximately 85% detected once. Sequencing input: CD8+ T cells from PBMCs. These receptors were taken from a human donor with multiple sclerosis. The CDR3 runs from the conserved cysteine through the conserved F or W. Fields, in order: D gene, V gene, clone size, J gene, CDR3 protein, CDR3 DNA. A D gene is named only where the DNA matches it firmly. Where a row states a size, it is once, few, many or the class of an expanded clone; other rows omit it.

.	TRBV5-4	once	TRBJ1-6	CASSLWRGLNSPLHF	TGTGCCAGCAGCTTGTGGAGGGGATTAAATTCACCCCTCCACTTT
TRBD1	TRBV5-1	.	TRBJ2-1	CASSHLQGVRNEQFF	TGCGCCAGCAGCCATTTACAGGGGGTTCGAAATGAGCAGTTCTTC
.	TRBV10-3	.	TRBJ1-1	CAISEERLNTEAFF	TGTGCCATCAGTGAGGAACGGTTGAACACTGAAGCTTTCTTT
.	TRBV2	.	TRBJ2-6	CASSETAGASSGANVLTF	TGTGCCAGCAGTGAAACGGCAGGGGCAAGCTCTGGGGCCAACGTCCTGACTTTC
TRBD1	TRBV27	.	TRBJ1-6	CASSSGQGAYNSPLHF	TGTGCCAGCTCCTCGGGACAGGGCGCATATAATTCACCCCTCCACTTT
.	TRBV6-2/TRBV6-3	.	TRBJ2-1	CASRGIRPSLSF	TGTGCCAGCAGGGGCATCCGCCCTTCTCTCTCCTTC
TRBD2	TRBV12-3/TRBV12-4	.	TRBJ2-7	CASSLSSGSPTSYEQYF	TGTGCCAGCAGTTTATCTAGCGGGAGTCCGACTAGCTACGAGCAGTACTTC
TRBD1	TRBV27	.	TRBJ1-1	CASLLGGAGTEAFF	TGTGCCAGCCTCTTAGGGGGCGCGGGCACTGAAGCTTTCTTT
TRBD2	TRBV11-2	.	TRBJ2-1	CASSLDLAGSYNEQFF	TGTGCCAGCAGCTTAGATCTAGCGGGCTCCTACAATGAGCAGTTCTTC
.	TRBV12-3/TRBV12-4	once	TRBJ2-1	CASSFSEIGDEQFF	TGTGCCAGCAGTTTCTCGGAAATTGGGGATGAGCAGTTCTTC
.	TRBV11-2	.	TRBJ1-5	CASSLDDNADNQPQHF	TGTGCCAGCAGCTTAGATGACAATGCGGACAATCAGCCCCAGCATTTT
.	TRBV10-3	.	TRBJ1-1	CAISELWYTEAFF	TGTGCCATCAGTGAGCTGTGGTACACTGAAGCTTTCTTT
TRBD1	TRBV12-3/TRBV12-4	.	TRBJ1-5	CASRWTGDYSNQPQHF	TGTGCCAGCAGGTGGACAGGGGATTATAGCAATCAGCCCCAGCATTTT
.	TRBV7-6	.	TRBJ2-2	CASSLADGSTGELFF	TGTGCCAGCAGCTTAGCCGATGGATCCACCGGGGAGCTGTTTTTT
TRBD1	TRBV11-2	.	TRBJ2-5	CASSSTGGKTQYF	TGTGCCAGCAGCTCGACAGGGGGGAAGACCCAGTACTTC
TRBD2	TRBV29-1	.	TRBJ2-1	CSVEDREGVQDEQFF	TGCAGCGTTGAAGATAGGGAGGGAGTCCAGGATGAGCAGTTCTTC
TRBD1	TRBV27	.	TRBJ1-2	CASSSAGTDYGYTF	TGTGCCAGCAGTTCGGCCGGGACAGACTATGGCTACACCTTC
.	TRBV30	.	TRBJ2-7	CAWKPTSGHEQYF	TGTGCCTGGAAACCCACCTCCGGGCACGAGCAGTACTTC
.	TRBV27	.	TRBJ2-1	CASSLSGVRSYNEQFF	TGTGCCAGCAGTTTAAGTGGCGTCCGGTCCTACAATGAGCAGTTCTTC
.	TRBV20-1	.	TRBJ2-1	CSAREVAAGEQFF	TGCAGTGCGCGAGAGGTGGCTGCTGGTGAGCAGTTCTTC
.	TRBV4-1	.	TRBJ1-2	CASSQGFRPWDGYTF	TGCGCCAGCAGCCAAGGGTTCCGCCCATGGGATGGCTACACCTTC
.	TRBV30	.	TRBJ2-3	CAWSVGSDTQYF	TGTGCCTGGAGTGTGGGGTCGGATACGCAGTATTTT
TRBD1	TRBV29-1	.	TRBJ2-3	CSVGGVVRTGEGDTQYF	TGCAGCGTTGGGGGTGTCGTAAGGACAGGGGAAGGAGATACGCAGTATTTT
TRBD2	TRBV5-6	.	TRBJ2-6	CASSLPSGILSGANVLTF	TGTGCCAGCAGCTTGCCTAGCGGGATCCTCTCTGGGGCCAACGTCCTGACTTTC
TRBD2	TRBV6-4	once	TRBJ2-6	CASSAAGGEGANVLTF	TGTGCCAGCAGTGCTGCGGGAGGAGAAGGGGCCAACGTCCTGACTTTC
.	TRBV27	.	TRBJ2-7	CASMRFGYEQYF	TGTGCCAGCATGCGGTTTGGTTACGAGCAGTACTTC
TRBD1	TRBV13	.	TRBJ1-6	CASSLGGTGANSPLHF	TGTGCCAGCAGCTTAGGGGGGACAGGGGCTAATTCACCCCTCCACTTT
TRBD1	TRBV20-1	.	TRBJ2-3	CSATDRTLPRTDTQYF	TGCAGTGCTACGGACAGGACGCTCCCTCGCACAGATACGCAGTATTTT
TRBD2	TRBV7-6	.	TRBJ2-3	CASSSSGTSGRPDTQYF	TGTGCCAGCAGCAGCTCCGGGACTAGCGGGAGACCAGATACGCAGTATTTT
.	TRBV5-4	.	TRBJ1-3	CASSLHNGKSGNTIYF	TGTGCCAGCAGCTTGCATAACGGAAAATCTGGAAACACCATATATTTT
.	TRBV19	few	TRBJ2-2	CASSIDIESGELFF	TGTGCCAGTAGTATAGATATCGAATCGGGGGAGCTGTTTTTT
.	TRBV11-2	.	TRBJ2-7	CASSLGPGHSYEQYF	TGTGCCAGCAGCTTAGGTCCAGGTCACTCCTACGAGCAGTACTTC
.	TRBV29-1	.	TRBJ2-1	CSVEGGPHPRGAYNEQFF	TGCAGCGTTGAGGGGGGACCCCATCCAAGGGGGGCCTACAATGAGCAGTTCTTC
.	TRBV6-1	few	TRBJ2-1	CASKVTSGNEQFF	TGTGCCAGCAAGGTCACTAGTGGTAATGAGCAGTTCTTC
.	TRBV6-1	.	TRBJ2-3	CASTHLGQSTDTQYF	TGTGCCAGCACCCATTTAGGACAGAGCACAGATACGCAGTATTTT
.	TRBV7-9	.	TRBJ2-7	CASSDVGFYEQYF	TGTGCCAGCAGTGATGTGGGATTCTACGAGCAGTACTTC